Below, one T cell receptor (beta chain) is given with its context. Its antigen is undetermined. These data originate in a study of T cells expressing NK-cell markers. The overall study: Seven of eight sequenced donors tested HCMV-seropositive; one tested seronegative. Study results and caveats: These clonotypes additionally ranked first within the CD3+CD56-NKG2C+ fraction of a few donors.

TCRdb reworked the 5' RACE reads into one entry per CDR3 protein, no DNA. Its clone listing holds under 600,000 distinct CDR3 sequences. The TCR originated in a woman aged 45-65 years in good health. Sequenced: blood T cells: a sorted CD56 or NKG2C T cell subset, CD4+ or CD8+ T cells, or bulk PBMC T cells (not recorded which).

CDR3 sequence reads: CASSPYPTSYNSPLHF. The chain joins TRBV28 to TRBJ1-6. CDR3 length: 16 amino acids. Germline V gives CDR1 MDHEN, CDR2 SYDVKM.